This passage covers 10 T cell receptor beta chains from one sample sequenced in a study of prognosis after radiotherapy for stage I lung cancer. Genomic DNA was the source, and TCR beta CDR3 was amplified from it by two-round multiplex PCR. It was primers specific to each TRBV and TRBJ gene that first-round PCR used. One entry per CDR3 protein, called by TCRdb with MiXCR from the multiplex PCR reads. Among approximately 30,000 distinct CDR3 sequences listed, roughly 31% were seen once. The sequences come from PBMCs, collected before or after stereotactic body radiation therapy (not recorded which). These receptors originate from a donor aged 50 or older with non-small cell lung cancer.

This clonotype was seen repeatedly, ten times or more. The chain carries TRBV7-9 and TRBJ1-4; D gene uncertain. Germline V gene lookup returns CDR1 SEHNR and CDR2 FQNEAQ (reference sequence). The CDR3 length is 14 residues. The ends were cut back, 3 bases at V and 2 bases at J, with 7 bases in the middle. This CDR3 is CASSLAVTNEKLFF. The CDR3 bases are TGTGCCAGCAGCTTGGCAGTTACTAATGAAAAACTGTTTTTT.

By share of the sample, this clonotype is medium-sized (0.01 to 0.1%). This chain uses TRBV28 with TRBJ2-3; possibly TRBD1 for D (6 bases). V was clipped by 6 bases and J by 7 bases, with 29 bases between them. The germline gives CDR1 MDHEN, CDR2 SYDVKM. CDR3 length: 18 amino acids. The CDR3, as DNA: TGTGCCAGCAGATCGGACAGTGATGGAGCTACCGTGTCTTATACGCAGTATTTT. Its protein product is CASRSDSDGATVSYTQYF. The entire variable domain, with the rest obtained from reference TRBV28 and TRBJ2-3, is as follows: DVKVTQSSRYLVKRTGEKVFLECVQDMDHENMFWYRQDPGLGLRLIYFSYDVKMKEKGDIPEGYSVSREKKERFSLILESASTNQTSMYLCASRSDSDGATVSYTQYFGPGTRLTVL.

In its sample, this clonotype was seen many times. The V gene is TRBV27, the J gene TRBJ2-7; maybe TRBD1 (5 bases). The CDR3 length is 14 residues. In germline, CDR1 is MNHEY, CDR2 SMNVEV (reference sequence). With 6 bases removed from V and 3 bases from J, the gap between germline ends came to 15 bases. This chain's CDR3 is CASSRAPIVYEQYF. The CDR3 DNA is TGTGCCAGCAGCAGGGCCCCAATCGTCTACGAGCAGTACTTC.

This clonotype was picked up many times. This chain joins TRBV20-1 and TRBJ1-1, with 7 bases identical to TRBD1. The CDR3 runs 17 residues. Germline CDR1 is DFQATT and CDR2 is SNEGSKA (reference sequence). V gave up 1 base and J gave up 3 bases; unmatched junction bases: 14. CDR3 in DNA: TGCAGTGCTAGAGTGCAGGGGGGGATTGTTCGGCACACTGAAGCTTTCTTT. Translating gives CSARVQGGIVRHTEAFF.

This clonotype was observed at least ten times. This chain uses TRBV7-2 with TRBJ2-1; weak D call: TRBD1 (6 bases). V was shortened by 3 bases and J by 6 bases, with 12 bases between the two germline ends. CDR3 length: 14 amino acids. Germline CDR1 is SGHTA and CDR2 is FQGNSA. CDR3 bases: TGTGCCAGCAGCTTGCTCAGGGGAATCAATGAGCAGTTCTTC. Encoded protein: CASSLLRGINEQFF.

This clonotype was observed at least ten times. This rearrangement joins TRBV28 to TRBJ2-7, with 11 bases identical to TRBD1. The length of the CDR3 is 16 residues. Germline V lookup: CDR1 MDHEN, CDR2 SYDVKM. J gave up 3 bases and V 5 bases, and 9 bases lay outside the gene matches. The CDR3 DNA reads TGTGCCAGCAGTCCCCGTCTAGGGACAGGGGGCTACGAGCAGTACTTC. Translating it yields CASSPRLGTGGYEQYF.

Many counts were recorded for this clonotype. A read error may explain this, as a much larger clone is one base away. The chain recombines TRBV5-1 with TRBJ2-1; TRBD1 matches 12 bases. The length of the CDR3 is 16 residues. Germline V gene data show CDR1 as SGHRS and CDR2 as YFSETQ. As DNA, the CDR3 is TGCGCCAGCAGCCCGGGACAGGGGGCTATCTACAATGAGCGGTTCTTC. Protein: CASSPGQGAIYNERFF.

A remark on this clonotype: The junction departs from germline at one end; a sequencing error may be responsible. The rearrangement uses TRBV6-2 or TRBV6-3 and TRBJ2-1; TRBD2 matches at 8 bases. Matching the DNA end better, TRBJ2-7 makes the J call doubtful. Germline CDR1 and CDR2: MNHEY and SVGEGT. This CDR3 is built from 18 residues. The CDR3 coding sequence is TGTGCCAGCAGTTACTCGCCCTTTCGAGCGGGAGAATCCTATGAGCAGTACTTC. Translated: CASSYSPFRAGESYEQYF.

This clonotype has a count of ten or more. CDR3 nucleotides: TGTGCCAGCAGCTTAGCGGGCGGGGAGGTGTCTTCCGGGGAGCTGTTTTTT. This translates into CASSLAGGEVSSGELFF. The rearrangement links TRBV7-9 to TRBJ2-2; tentative D call: TRBD2 (6 bases). Germline V CDR1 and CDR2: SEHNR, FQNEAQ (reference sequence). V lost 0 bases to trimming and J lost 6 bases, with 17 bases between them. The CDR3 consists of 17 residues.

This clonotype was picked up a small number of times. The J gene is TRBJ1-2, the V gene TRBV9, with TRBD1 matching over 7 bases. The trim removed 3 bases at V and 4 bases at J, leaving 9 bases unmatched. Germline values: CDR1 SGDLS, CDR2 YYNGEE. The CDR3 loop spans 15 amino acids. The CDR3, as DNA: TGTGCCAGCAGCGAGGGGGACAGCTATAGCTATGGCTACACCTTC. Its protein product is CASSEGDSYSYGYTF.